This TCR beta chain appears in the sequencing data of a study of blood T cells in healthy people across ages. The use of a sample-barcoded 5' primer and a J-beta primer mix characterized a second PCR of about 7 to 12 cycles. TCRdb called the 5' RACE reads again in MiXCR, with one record for every CDR3 protein. The data show about 930,000 distinct CDR3 sequences, almost 30% seen once. The germline V and J ends were trimmed by 2 bases and 2 bases, with 5 bases remaining between them. Germline assignment: CDR1 MNHNY and CDR2 SVGAGI (reference sequence). This CDR3 is built from 13 residues. These same data were also listed under a study on T cells of mothers and their children.

This sequence was found in a woman aged 40 to 50 in good health. The chain links TRBV6-6 to TRBJ2-3; no firm D call. The sequenced sample consisted of blood. The CDR3 reads CASSYVHTDTQYF. The CDR3 DNA reads TGTGCCAGCAGTTACGTTCACACAGATACGCAGTATTTT.